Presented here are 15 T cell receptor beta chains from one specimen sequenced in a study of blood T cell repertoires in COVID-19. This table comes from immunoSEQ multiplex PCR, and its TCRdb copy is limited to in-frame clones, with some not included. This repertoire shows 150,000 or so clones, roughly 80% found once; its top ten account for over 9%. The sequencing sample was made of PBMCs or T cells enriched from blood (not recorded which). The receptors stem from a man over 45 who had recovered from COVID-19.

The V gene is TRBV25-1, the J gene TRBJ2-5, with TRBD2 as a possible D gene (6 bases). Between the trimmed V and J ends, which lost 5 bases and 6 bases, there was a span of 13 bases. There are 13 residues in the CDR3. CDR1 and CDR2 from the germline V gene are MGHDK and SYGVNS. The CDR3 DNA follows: TGTGCCAGCAGTTCGGGGGAAATGCAGACCCAGTACTTC. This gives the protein CASSSGEMQTQYF.

The CDR3 DNA is TGTGCCAGCAGCGGGCGTGGACAGGGGAAGAACACTGAAGCTTTCTTT. Its translation: CASSGRGQGKNTEAFF. V is TRBV21-1 and J is TRBJ1-1; TRBD1 is the table's D call, not checked against the DNA. TRBV21-1 is reported as a pseudogene. This CDR3 has 16 residues.

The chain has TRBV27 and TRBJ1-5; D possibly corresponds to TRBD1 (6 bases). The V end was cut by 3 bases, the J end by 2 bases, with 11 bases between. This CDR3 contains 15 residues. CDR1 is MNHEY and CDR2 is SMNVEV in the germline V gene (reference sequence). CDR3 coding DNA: TGTGCCAGCAGTTTTGTAGGGGGTGGCAATCAGCCCCAGCATTTT. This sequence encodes CASSFVGGGNQPQHF.

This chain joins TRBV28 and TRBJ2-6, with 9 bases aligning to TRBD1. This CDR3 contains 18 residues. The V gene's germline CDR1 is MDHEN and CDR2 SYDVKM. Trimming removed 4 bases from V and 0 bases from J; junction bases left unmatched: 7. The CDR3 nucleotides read TGTGCCAGCAGTTGGGGGGGACAGGGCCCCTCTGGGGCCAACGTCCTGACTTTC. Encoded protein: CASSWGGQGPSGANVLTF.

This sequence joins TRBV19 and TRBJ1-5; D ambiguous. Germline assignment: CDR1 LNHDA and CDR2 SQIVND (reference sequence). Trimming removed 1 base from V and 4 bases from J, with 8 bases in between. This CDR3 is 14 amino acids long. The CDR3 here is CASSIGQINQPQHF. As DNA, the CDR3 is TGTGCCAGTAGTATAGGGCAGATTAATCAGCCCCAGCATTTT.

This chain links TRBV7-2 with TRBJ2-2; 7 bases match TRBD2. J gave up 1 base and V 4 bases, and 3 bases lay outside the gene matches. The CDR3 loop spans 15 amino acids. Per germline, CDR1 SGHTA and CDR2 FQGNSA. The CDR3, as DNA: TGTGCCAGCAGCTACGTAGCGGGGAACACCGGGGAGCTGTTTTTT. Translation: CASSYVAGNTGELFF.

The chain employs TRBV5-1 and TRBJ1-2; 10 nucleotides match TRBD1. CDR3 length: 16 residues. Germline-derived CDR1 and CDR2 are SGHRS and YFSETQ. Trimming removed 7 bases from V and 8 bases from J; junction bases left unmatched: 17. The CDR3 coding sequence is TGCGCCAGCTTCCCCGTCCCGGGACAGGGGATTGGGGGCTACACCTTC. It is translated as CASFPVPGQGIGGYTF.

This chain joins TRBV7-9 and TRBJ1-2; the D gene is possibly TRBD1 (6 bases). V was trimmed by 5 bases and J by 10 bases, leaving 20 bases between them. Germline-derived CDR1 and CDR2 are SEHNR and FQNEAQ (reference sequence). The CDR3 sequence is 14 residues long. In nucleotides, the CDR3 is TGTGCCAGCAGCGGCCGAAAGGACAGATCTCCCTACACCTTC. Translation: CASSGRKDRSPYTF.

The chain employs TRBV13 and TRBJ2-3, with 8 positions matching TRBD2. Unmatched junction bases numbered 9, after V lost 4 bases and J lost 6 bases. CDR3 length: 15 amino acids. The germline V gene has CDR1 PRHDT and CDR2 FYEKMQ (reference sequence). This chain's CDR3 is CASSSLLAEGDTQYF. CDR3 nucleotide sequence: TGTGCCAGCAGCTCCCTACTAGCGGAGGGGGATACGCAGTATTTT. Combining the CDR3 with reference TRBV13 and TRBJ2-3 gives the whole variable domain AAGVIQSPRHLIKEKRETATLKCYPIPRHDTVYWYQQGPGQDPQFLISFYEKMQSDKGSIPDRFSAQQFSDYHSELNMSSLELGDSALYFCASSSLLAEGDTQYFGPGTRLTVL.

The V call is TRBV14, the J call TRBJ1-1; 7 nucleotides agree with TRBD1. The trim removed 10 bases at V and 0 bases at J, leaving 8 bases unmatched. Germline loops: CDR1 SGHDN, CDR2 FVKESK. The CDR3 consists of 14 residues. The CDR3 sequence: CATTRDRMNTEAFF. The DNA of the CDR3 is TGTGCCACAACTCGGGACAGAATGAACACTGAAGCTTTCTTT.

CDR3 bases: TGCGCCAGCAGTTGGACAGGGAGTAAGGATAGCAATCAGCCCCAGCATTTT. Encoded protein: CASSWTGSKDSNQPQHF. The chain recombines TRBV23-1 with TRBJ1-5; 8 nucleotides agree with TRBD1. TRBV23-1 is assigned to the ORF class and has an uncertain function. This CDR3 is built from 17 residues. The V gene end was trimmed by 5 bases and the J gene end by 0 bases; junction bases not matched to a gene: 9.

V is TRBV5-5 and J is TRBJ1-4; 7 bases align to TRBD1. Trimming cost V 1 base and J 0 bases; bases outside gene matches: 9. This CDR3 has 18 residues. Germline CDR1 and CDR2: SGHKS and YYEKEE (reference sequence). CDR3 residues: CASSLIPIQGATNEKLFF. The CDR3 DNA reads TGTGCCAGCAGCTTGATACCCATTCAGGGGGCAACTAATGAAAAACTGTTTTTT. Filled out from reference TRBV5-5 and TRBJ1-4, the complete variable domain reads DAGVTQSPTHLIKTRGQQVTLRCSPISGHKSVSWYQQVLGQGPQFIFQYYEKEERGRGNFPDRFSARQFPNYSSELNVNALLLGDSALYLCASSLIPIQGATNEKLFFGSGTQLSVL.

The chain's CDR3 is CAWTWAASPSPLHF. The CDR3 nucleotides read TGTGCCTGGACCTGGGCAGCCAGCCCTTCACCCCTCCACTTT. This rearrangement joins TRBV30 to TRBJ1-6; D is unresolved. This CDR3 spans 14 amino acids. The V gene lost 4 bases and the J gene lost 9 bases, with 16 bases spanning the gap. Germline loops: CDR1 GTSNPN, CDR2 SVGIG (reference sequence).

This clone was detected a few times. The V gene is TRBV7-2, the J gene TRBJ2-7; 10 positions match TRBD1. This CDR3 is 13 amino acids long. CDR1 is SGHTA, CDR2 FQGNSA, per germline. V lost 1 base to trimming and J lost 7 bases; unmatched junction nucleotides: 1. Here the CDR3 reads CASSLGDRGEQYF. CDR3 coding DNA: TGTGCCAGCAGCTTAGGGGACAGGGGAGAGCAGTACTTC.

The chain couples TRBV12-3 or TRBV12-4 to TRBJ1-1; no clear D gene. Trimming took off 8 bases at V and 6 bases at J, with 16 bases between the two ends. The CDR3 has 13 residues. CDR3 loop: CASDKVGRAEAFF. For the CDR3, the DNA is TGTGCCAGCGACAAGGTGGGGAGGGCTGAAGCTTTCTTT.